The rows below give T cell receptor beta chains drawn from one sample of a study of OX40 agonist ivuxolimab in advanced cancers. The protocol was immunoSEQ multiplex PCR, while the TCRdb copy is restricted to in-frame clones and leaves out a portion. This sample yields tens of thousands of clones, of which approximately 90% are seen a single time; around 0.29% belongs to the top ten. The sequencing here drew on CD4+ or CD8+ T cells sorted from blood, taken in a trial of the OX40 agonist ivuxolimab. Receptors originate from an adult with an advanced solid tumor such as melanoma, head and neck, liver or kidney cancer. CDR3s leave out the opening cysteine and the closing phenylalanine or tryptophan. A D gene is named only where the DNA matches it firmly.

D gene: -; V gene: TRBV11-3; CDR3 protein: ASSFSYEQF
D gene: -; V gene: TRBV6-5; CDR3 protein: ASSYSRDTEAF
D gene: TRBD2; V gene: TRBV14; CDR3 protein: ASSQGWWAPGGNEQF
D gene: TRBD2; V gene: TRBV6-7; CDR3 protein: AREESRTSGPSYNEQF
D gene: TRBD2; V gene: TRBV27; CDR3 protein: ASSPHSGSSYEQY
D gene: -; V gene: TRBV5-1; CDR3 protein: ASSLDGTGLYEQY
D gene: -; V gene: TRBV19; CDR3 protein: ASSIFGNAPGQANTEAF
D gene: TRBD1; V gene: TRBV11-3; CDR3 protein: ASSADRGRRSEAF
D gene: -; V gene: TRBV19; CDR3 protein: ASSMAVSNQPQH
D gene: TRBD2; V gene: TRBV5-1; CDR3 protein: ASSVSGGRETQY
D gene: TRBD1; V gene: TRBV7-9; CDR3 protein: ASSQGAYEQY
D gene: -; V gene: TRBV7-2; CDR3 protein: ASSLGGAYGYT
D gene: TRBD1; V gene: TRBV5-4; CDR3 protein: ASKLSDRGLDTQY
D gene: -; V gene: TRBV5-1; CDR3 protein: ASSLERANYGYT
D gene: TRBD2; V gene: TRBV11-2; CDR3 protein: ASSRETSGSNEQF
D gene: TRBD2; V gene: TRBV7-8; CDR3 protein: ASRQSRLAGGRFGDEQF
D gene: -; V gene: TRBV4-1; CDR3 protein: ASSHSRRGASTDTQY
D gene: -; V gene: TRBV9; CDR3 protein: ASSVGVNSYEQY
D gene: -; V gene: TRBV4-1; CDR3 protein: ASSQDLGTGGNEQF
D gene: -; V gene: TRBV5-1; CDR3 protein: ASSFSIQNRAGELF
D gene: -; V gene: TRBV5-4; CDR3 protein: ASSLREGQETQY
D gene: -; V gene: TRBV19; CDR3 protein: ASTKVRDGYQPQH
D gene: -; V gene: TRBV6-1; CDR3 protein: ASGRSSYNEQF
D gene: -; V gene: TRBV7-8; CDR3 protein: ASSLPTNRGAGDPTYYNEQF
D gene: -; V gene: TRBV27; CDR3 protein: ASRPATYGIFGYT
D gene: TRBD2; V gene: TRBV4-1; CDR3 protein: ASSQEGTRVGGELF
D gene: -; V gene: TRBV6-5; CDR3 protein: ASSYYSGDYGYT
D gene: -; V gene: TRBV15; CDR3 protein: ATSHLKGVTNEKLF
D gene: TRBD1; V gene: TRBV6-5; CDR3 protein: ASSEGASRAEQF
D gene: TRBD1; V gene: TRBV13; CDR3 protein: ASSLRGQGLDTQY
D gene: -; V gene: TRBV2; CDR3 protein: ASRGGQYNEQF
D gene: TRBD1; V gene: TRBV10-3; CDR3 protein: AIRIGQGQNYGYT
D gene: -; V gene: TRBV7-2; CDR3 protein: ASSSLAGANVLT
D gene: -; V gene: TRBV5-4; CDR3 protein: ASSLSTGAQYGYT
D gene: -; V gene: TRBV5-5; CDR3 protein: ASSLQARTEAF
D gene: -; V gene: TRBV28; CDR3 protein: ASSLVNAEAF
D gene: -; V gene: TRBV12-5; CDR3 protein: ASGRDTSNTGELF
D gene: -; V gene: TRBV7-7; CDR3 protein: ASSLGRTVRGETQY
D gene: TRBD1; V gene: TRBV18; CDR3 protein: ASSPVTGATGAANYGYT
D gene: TRBD1; V gene: TRBV4-2; CDR3 protein: ASSQPGQGSYEQY
D gene: TRBD2; V gene: TRBV2; CDR3 protein: ASRPTSGPTDTQY
D gene: -; V gene: TRBV7-9; CDR3 protein: ASSLRGDPYEQY
D gene: TRBD1; V gene: TRBV6-1; CDR3 protein: ASSPLWGQGDTQY
D gene: -; V gene: TRBV27; CDR3 protein: ASSIKSGSYEQY
D gene: TRBD1; V gene: TRBV27; CDR3 protein: ASSSLTGGGGYT
D gene: -; V gene: TRBV29-1; CDR3 protein: SVRSRWEEQY
D gene: -; V gene: TRBV19; CDR3 protein: ASSYSPIYEQY
D gene: -; V gene: TRBV6-1; CDR3 protein: ASSEGSYGYT
D gene: TRBD2; V gene: TRBV27; CDR3 protein: ASSHTGTSEREETQY
D gene: -; V gene: TRBV4-1; CDR3 protein: ASSQDFAWGRGQETQY
D gene: -; V gene: TRBV6-1; CDR3 protein: ASSGLYMSNQPQH
D gene: TRBD1; V gene: TRBV10-3; CDR3 protein: AISESPGQGFGGNEQF
D gene: -; V gene: TRBV6-5; CDR3 protein: ASRHGREQY
D gene: -; V gene: TRBV14; CDR3 protein: ASSNGYYGYT
D gene: -; V gene: TRBV5-3; CDR3 protein: ARSGEKLF